This T cell receptor (beta chain) is drawn from a study of T-cell memory formation after mild COVID-19. This clonotype occurred a few times. TCRdb ran MiXCR on the 5' RACE reads and lists one entry per CDR3 protein. The sample has about 180,000 distinct CDR3 sequences; approximately 17% are singletons. V was trimmed by 7 bases and J by 4 bases, leaving 11 bases between them. This CDR3 spans 12 amino acids. CDR1 and CDR2 (germline): SGDLS, YYNGEE. The sample consisted of PBMCs or a T cell subset sorted from them (not recorded which). The source is a man aged 18 to 29 who had mild COVID-19 (a few samples of this study predate the infection). Cell type and time point are not known. V gene TRBV9 combines with J gene TRBJ2-5, with D perhaps matching TRBD1 or TRBD2 (5 bases each). The chain's CDR3 is CASSGRRETQYF. The CDR3 DNA follows: TGTGCCAGCTCGGGACGGAGAGAGACCCAGTACTTC.